The 9 T cell receptor beta chains below were found in one sample sequenced in a study of cytomegalovirus exposure and HLA in healthy donors. Primers for the PCR totalled 60 Vbeta and 13 Jbeta. Clones were sequenced by immunoSEQ multiplex PCR, and TCRdb holds only the in-frame ones, with some missing. The top ten hold roughly 3.1% of the sample, which has around 160,000 clones, about three quarters seen once. The material sequenced was PBMCs. Receptors originate from a man aged 35 to 55 in good health and CMV-seropositive.

This clone was recorded once. The rearrangement uses TRBV7-9 and TRBJ1-1, with TRBD1 identical over 10 bases. J gave up 0 bases and V 3 bases, and 7 bases lay outside the gene matches. The CDR3 sequence is 17 residues long. Germline values: CDR1 SEHNR, CDR2 FQNEAQ (reference sequence). The CDR3 DNA sequence: TGTGCCAGCAGCTTGGACAGGGGGTTTTCAATGAACACTGAAGCTTTCTTT. This sequence encodes CASSLDRGFSMNTEAFF.

This rearrangement joins TRBV12-5 to TRBJ2-3, with 8 positions matching TRBD2. V lost 0 bases, J lost 3 bases, and 11 bases stayed unmatched. Germline CDR1 and CDR2: LGHNT and FRNRAP. This CDR3 has 18 residues. CDR3: CASGLVGAGGERTDTQYF. The DNA of the CDR3 is TGTGCTAGTGGTTTGGTAGGGGCGGGAGGAGAGCGGACAGATACGCAGTATTTT.

The chain employs TRBV5-1 and TRBJ1-5, with 8 bases aligning to TRBD1. The CDR3 runs 15 residues. The junction had 6 bases not matched to a gene; V was cut back by 5 bases and J by 2 bases. Germline loops: CDR1 SGHRS, CDR2 YFSETQ. The CDR3 region is CASRLTGGGNQPQHF. CDR3 coding DNA: TGCGCCAGCAGGTTAACAGGGGGAGGCAATCAGCCCCAGCATTTT.

The V and J genes are TRBV18 and TRBJ1-5; 7 bases are shared with TRBD1. Germline V CDR1 and CDR2: KGHSH, LQKENI. The CDR3 sequence is 13 residues long. Trimming cost V 10 bases and J 1 base; bases outside gene matches: 4. This CDR3 is CATTTGSNQPQHF. The CDR3 bases are TGTGCCACAACGACAGGGAGCAATCAGCCCCAGCATTTT. Full variable domain (missing parts from reference TRBV18 and TRBJ1-5): NAGVMQNPRHLVRRRGQEARLRCSPMKGHSHVYWYRQLPEEGLKFMVYLQKENIIDESGMPKERFSAEFPKEGPSILRIQQVVRGDSAAYFCATTTGSNQPQHFGDGTRLSIL.

This rearrangement joins TRBV5-1 to TRBJ2-1, with a tentative D call TRBD1 (5 bases). The CDR3 length is 14 residues. The V gene's germline CDR1 is SGHRS and CDR2 YFSETQ. The germline V and J ends were trimmed by 3 bases and 5 bases, with 12 bases remaining between them. CDR3 nucleotide sequence: TGCGCCAGCAGCTGGCGACAGAACGACAATGAGCAGTTCTTC. Its protein product is CASSWRQNDNEQFF. Variable domain in full (rest from reference TRBV5-1 and TRBJ2-1): KAGVTQTPRYLIKTRGQQVTLSCSPISGHRSVSWYQQTPGQGLQFLFEYFSETQRNKGNFPGRFSGRQFSNSRSEMNVSTLELGDSALYLCASSWRQNDNEQFFGPGTRLTVL.

V and J are TRBV28 and TRBJ2-3, with D unresolved. CDR3 length: 12 amino acids. Trimming took off 7 bases at V and 1 base at J, with 6 bases between the two ends. CDR1 and CDR2 (germline): MDHEN, SYDVKM. The CDR3 loop is CASTVGTDTQYF. The CDR3 DNA reads TGTGCCAGCACGGTGGGCACAGATACGCAGTATTTT. Variable domain in full (rest from reference TRBV28 and TRBJ2-3): DVKVTQSSRYLVKRTGEKVFLECVQDMDHENMFWYRQDPGLGLRLIYFSYDVKMKEKGDIPEGYSVSREKKERFSLILESASTNQTSMYLCASTVGTDTQYFGPGTRLTVL.

For the CDR3, the DNA is TGTGCCAGCAGCGCCCTAGCGGAAACACGTTTGGGTTCCGAGCAGTACTTC. The encoded protein is CASSALAETRLGSEQYF. V and J are TRBV7-8 and TRBJ2-7; 7 bases are shared with TRBD2. CDR3 size: 17 residues. Germline V CDR1 and CDR2: SGHVS, FQNEAQ. V was clipped by 5 bases and J by 6 bases; unmatched bases: 19.

V and J are TRBV7-8 and TRBJ2-6; the D gene is possibly TRBD1 (6 bases). The CDR3 covers 16 residues. The V gene lost 5 bases and the J gene lost 1 base, with 12 bases spanning the gap. The germline CDR1 and CDR2 sequences are SGHVS and FQNEAQ. The CDR3 coding sequence is TGTGCCAGCAGCACGACAGGCATATCTGGGGCCAACGTCCTGACTTTC. It is translated as CASSTTGISGANVLTF.

The genes are TRBV27 and TRBJ2-5; the D gene is possibly TRBD2 (8 bases). V was shortened by 6 bases and J by 5 bases, with 13 bases between the two germline ends. The CDR3 has 13 amino acids. The germline V gene has CDR1 MNHEY and CDR2 SMNVEV (reference sequence). The CDR3 DNA reads TGTGCCAGCAGGACAGGGACTAGGGAGACCCAGTACTTC. Protein product: CASRTGTRETQYF.